Here is one TCR beta chain with its context. Antigen specificity is unknown. With 5 bases removed from V and 1 base from J, the gap between germline ends came to 11 bases. The germline CDR1 and CDR2 sequences are LNHDA and SQIVND (reference sequence). The CDR3 sequence is 14 residues long. Sample time point: week 5, during vaccination. Vaccination used 300 ug of mutant IDH1 20-mer peptide per dose, with topical imiquimod. This specimen comes from a study of a mutant IDH1 vaccine in newly diagnosed glioma. Background on the study: Previous treatment comprised radiotherapy, temozolomide, or both, mostly both.

The table came from immunoSEQ multiplex PCR; TCRdb's copy has only in-frame clones and leaves some out. Altogether 70,000 to 90,000 clones are present, roughly 90% being singletons, with the ten largest covering more than 0.5%. Sample: PBMCs, taken from a glioma patient whose treatment included an IDH1 peptide vaccine. The V call is TRBV19, the J call TRBJ2-5; D remains unclear. The TCR was taken from a woman in her forties or fifties with glioma. The chain's CDR3 is CASSRTRLQETQYF. Here the CDR3 DNA reads TGTGCCAGTAGTCGGACCAGGCTCCAAGAGACCCAGTACTTC. Supplemented by reference TRBV19 and TRBJ2-5, the full variable domain reads DGGITQSPKYLFRKEGQNVTLSCEQNLNHDAMYWYRQDPGQGLRLIYYSQIVNDFQKGDIAEGYSVSREKKESFPLTVTSAQKNPTAFYLCASSRTRLQETQYFGPGTRLLVL.